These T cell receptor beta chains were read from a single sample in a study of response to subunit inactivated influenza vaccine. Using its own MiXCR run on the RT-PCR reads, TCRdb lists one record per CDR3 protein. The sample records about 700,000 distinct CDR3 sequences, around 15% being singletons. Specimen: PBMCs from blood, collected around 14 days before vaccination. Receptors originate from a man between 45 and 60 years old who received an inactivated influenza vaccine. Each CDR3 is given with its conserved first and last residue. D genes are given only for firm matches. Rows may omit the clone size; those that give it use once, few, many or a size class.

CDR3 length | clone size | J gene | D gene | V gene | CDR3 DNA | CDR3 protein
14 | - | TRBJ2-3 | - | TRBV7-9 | TGTGCCAGCAGCCCAGCCAGGGGTACAGATACGCAGTATTTT | CASSPARGTDTQYF
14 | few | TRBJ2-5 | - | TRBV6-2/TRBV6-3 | TGTGCCAGCAGCCCCAGCCGACCGGGGGAGACCCAGTACTTC | CASSPSRPGETQYF
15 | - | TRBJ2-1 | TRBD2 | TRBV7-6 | TGTGCCAGCAGCCGAGGGACTAGCGGGAGCAGTGAGCAGTTCTTC | CASSRGTSGSSEQFF
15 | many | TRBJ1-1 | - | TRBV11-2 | TGTGCCAGCAGCTTTGGGGTCTATCTTAGCACTGAAGCTTTCTTT | CASSFGVYLSTEAFF
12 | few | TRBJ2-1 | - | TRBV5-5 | TGTGCCAGCAGCCCTGGGATCAATGAGCAGTTCTTC | CASSPGINEQFF
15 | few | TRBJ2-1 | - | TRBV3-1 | TGTGCCAGCAGCCAGCAGGGAGCCTCCTACAATGAGCAGTTCTTC | CASSQQGASYNEQFF
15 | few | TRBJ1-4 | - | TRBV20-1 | TGCAGTGCTAAATCAAGGCCGGACCTTCGGGAAAAACTGTTTTTT | CSAKSRPDLREKLFF
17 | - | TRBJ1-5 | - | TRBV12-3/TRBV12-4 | TGTGCCAGCAGTTTGGACGTCCGCCGGGCCACGGGTCAGCCCCAGCATTTT | CASSLDVRRATGQPQHF
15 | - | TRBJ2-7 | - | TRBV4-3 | TGCGCCAGCAGCCAAGAGGCAGGGGCTTCCTACGAGCAGTACTTC | CASSQEAGASYEQYF
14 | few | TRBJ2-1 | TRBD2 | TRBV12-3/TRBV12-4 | TGTGCCAGCAGGCCCTTGGGGGGGGTCAATGAGCAGTTCTTC | CASRPLGGVNEQFF
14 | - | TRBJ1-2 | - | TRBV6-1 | TGTGCCAGCAGTGAAATTACTTATACGGGCGGCTGCACCTTC | CASSEITYTGGCTF
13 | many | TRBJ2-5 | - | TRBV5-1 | TGCGCCAGCAGCTTGAACGTGGAGGAGACCCAGTACTTC | CASSLNVEETQYF
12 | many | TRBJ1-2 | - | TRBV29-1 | TGCAGCGTTAATCGGGACGGTGGTGGCTACACCTTC | CSVNRDGGGYTF
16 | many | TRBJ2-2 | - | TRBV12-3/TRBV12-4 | TGTGCCAGCAGCCCAATGGGGGGCGCCGCGGCCGGGGAGCTGTTTTTT | CASSPMGGAAAGELFF
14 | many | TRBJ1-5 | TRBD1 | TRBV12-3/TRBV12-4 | TGTGCCAGCAGATCAGGGGGCAGGAATCAGCCCCAGCATTTT | CASRSGGRNQPQHF
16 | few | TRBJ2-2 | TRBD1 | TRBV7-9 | TGTGCCAGCAGCCAAAACAGGGGGCCGGTTACCGGGGAGCTGTTTTTT | CASSQNRGPVTGELFF
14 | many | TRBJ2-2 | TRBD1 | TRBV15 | TGTGCCACCAGCATAGACAGGGCGGACGGGGAGCTGTTTTTT | CATSIDRADGELFF
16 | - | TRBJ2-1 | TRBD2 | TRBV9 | TGTGCCAGCAGCCCCGGCGGCGGGGGCTCCTACAATGAGCAGTTCTTC | CASSPGGGGSYNEQFF
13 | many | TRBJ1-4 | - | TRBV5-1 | TGCGCCAGCAGCCAAGGGACAAGGGAAAAACTGTTTTTT | CASSQGTREKLFF
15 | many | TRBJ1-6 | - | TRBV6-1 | TGTGCCAGCAGTGAAACGATACAGGGTCGTTCACCCCTCCACTTT | CASSETIQGRSPLHF
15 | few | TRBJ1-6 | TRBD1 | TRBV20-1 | TGCAGTGCTAGGCCCGGGACAGGGGTCAATTCACCCCTCCACTTT | CSARPGTGVNSPLHF
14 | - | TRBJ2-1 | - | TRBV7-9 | TGTGCCAGCAGCGTCGACACTAATTACAATGAGCAGTTCTTC | CASSVDTNYNEQFF
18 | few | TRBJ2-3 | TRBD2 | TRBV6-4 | TGTGCCAGCAGTGATAGGCCTTGGCTAGCGGGAGGCCATGATACGCAGTATTTT | CASSDRPWLAGGHDTQYF
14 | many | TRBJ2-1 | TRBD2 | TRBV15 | TGTGCCACCACCGAGAGACTAGCAGACAATGAGCAGTTCTTC | CATTERLADNEQFF
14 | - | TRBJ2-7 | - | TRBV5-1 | TGCGCCAGCAGCCCCAACAGGGTCGGGTACGAGCAGTACTTC | CASSPNRVGYEQYF
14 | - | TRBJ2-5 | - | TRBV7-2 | TGTGCCAGCACCCTAGGGGGGGCACAAGAGACCCAGTACTTC | CASTLGGAQETQYF